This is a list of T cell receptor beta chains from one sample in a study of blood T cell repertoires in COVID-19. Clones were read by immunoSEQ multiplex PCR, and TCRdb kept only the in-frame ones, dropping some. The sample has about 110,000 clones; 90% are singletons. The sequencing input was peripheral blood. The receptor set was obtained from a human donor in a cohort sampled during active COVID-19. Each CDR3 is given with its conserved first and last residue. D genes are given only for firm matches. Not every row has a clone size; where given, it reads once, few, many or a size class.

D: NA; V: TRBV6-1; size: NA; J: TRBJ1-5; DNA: TGTGCCAGCAGTGAACAGGGCAATCAGCCCCAGCATTTT; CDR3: CASSEQGNQPQHF
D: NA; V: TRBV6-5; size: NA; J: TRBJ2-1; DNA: TGTGCCAGCAGTTATTATCCCGACACTTTTATTGAGCAGTTCTTC; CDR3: CASSYYPDTFIEQFF
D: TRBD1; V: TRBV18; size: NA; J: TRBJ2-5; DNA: TGTGCCAGCTCACTTGGGCCGGGACAGGGGGCAGAGACCCAGTACTTC; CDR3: CASSLGPGQGAETQYF
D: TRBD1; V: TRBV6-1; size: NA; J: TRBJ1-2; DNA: TGTGCCAGCAGTGGACGGACAGGGGGGGATCGTAACTATGGCTACACCTTC; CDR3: CASSGRTGGDRNYGYTF
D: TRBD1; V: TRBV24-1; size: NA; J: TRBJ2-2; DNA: TGTGCCACCAGTACAAAGGGGGCTTCGGTGTACACCGGGGAGCTGTTTTTT; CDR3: CATSTKGASVYTGELFF
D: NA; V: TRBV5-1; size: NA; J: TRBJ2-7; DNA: TGCGCCAGCAGCCCTAGAGCTGGGTCCTACGAGCAGTACTTC; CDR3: CASSPRAGSYEQYF
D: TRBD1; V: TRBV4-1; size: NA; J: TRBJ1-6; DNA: TGCGCCAGCAGCCGTACTACAGGGGCGGGTTCACCCCTCCACTTT; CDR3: CASSRTTGAGSPLHF
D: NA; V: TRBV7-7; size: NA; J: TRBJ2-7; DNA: TGTGCCAGCAGCCCCTCCGGGACAACGTATGGCGAGCAGTACTTC; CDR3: CASSPSGTTYGEQYF
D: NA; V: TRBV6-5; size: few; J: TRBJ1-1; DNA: TGTGCCAGCAGTTACGGGAATACAGGGAACACTGAAGCTTTCTTT; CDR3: CASSYGNTGNTEAFF
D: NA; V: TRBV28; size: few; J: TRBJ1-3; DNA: TGTGCCAGCAGTCGCACTACTGGAAACACCATATATTTT; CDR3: CASSRTTGNTIYF
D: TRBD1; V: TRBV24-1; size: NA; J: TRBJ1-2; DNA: TGTGCCACCAGTGAACCCGGGACAGGCGGTGGCTACACCTTC; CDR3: CATSEPGTGGGYTF
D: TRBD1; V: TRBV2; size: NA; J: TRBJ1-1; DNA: TGTGCCAGCAGTAATACAGGGGCCAACACTGAAGCTTTCTTT; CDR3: CASSNTGANTEAFF
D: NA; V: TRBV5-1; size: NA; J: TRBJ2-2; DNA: TGCGCCAGCAGCTTACTTGAGGTCACCGGGGAGCTGTTTTTT; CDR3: CASSLLEVTGELFF
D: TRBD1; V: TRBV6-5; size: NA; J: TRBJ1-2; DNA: TGTGCCAGCAGTCCGACAGGGAACTATGGCTACACCTTC; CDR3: CASSPTGNYGYTF
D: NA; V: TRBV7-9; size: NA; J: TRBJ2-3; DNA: TGTGCCAGCAGCTCGGTTGGAGATACGCAGTATTTT; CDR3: CASSSVGDTQYF
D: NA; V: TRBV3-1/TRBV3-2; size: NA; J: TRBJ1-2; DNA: TGTGCCAGCAGCCAAGGGCAGGGTGGCTATGGCTACACCTTC; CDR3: CASSQGQGGYGYTF
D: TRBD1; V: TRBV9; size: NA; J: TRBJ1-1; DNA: TGTGCCAGCAGCGTCGGGTCTGACAGGGCCCGAACTGAAGCTTTCTTT; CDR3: CASSVGSDRARTEAFF
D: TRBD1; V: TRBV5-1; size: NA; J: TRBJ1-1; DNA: TGCGCCTCTGAGATGGCAGGGGGCATCGGGGCTGAAGCTTTCTTT; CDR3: CASEMAGGIGAEAFF
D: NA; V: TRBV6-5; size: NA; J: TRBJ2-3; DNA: TGTGCCAGCAGTTACGCGAATACGCAGTATTTT; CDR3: CASSYANTQYF
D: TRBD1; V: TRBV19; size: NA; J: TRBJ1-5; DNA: TGTGCCAGTAGTAAAGACAGGGAAGGGCAGCCCCAGCATTTT; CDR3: CASSKDREGQPQHF